This entry lists 32 T cell receptor beta chains sequenced from one sample in a study of T cells in pancreatic ductal adenocarcinoma. Selected pancreatic ductal adenocarcinoma patients had undergone surgery without neoadjuvant therapy. Clones were read by immunoSEQ multiplex PCR, and TCRdb kept only the in-frame ones, dropping some. In the table there are 16,000 or so clones, around 91% of which are singletons. Sequences were obtained from PBMCs. All receptors come from a human donor with pancreatic ductal adenocarcinoma.

The chain uses TRBV28 and TRBJ2-1; D not certain. V was clipped by 2 bases and J by 2 bases, with 10 bases between them. In germline, CDR1 is MDHEN, CDR2 SYDVKM. The CDR3 is made up of 15 amino acids. The CDR3 loop reads CASSLGVSAYNEQFF. In DNA, the CDR3 is TGTGCCAGCAGTTTAGGGGTGAGCGCCTACAATGAGCAGTTCTTC.

The J gene is TRBJ2-5, the V gene TRBV27, with 7 positions matching TRBD1. Losses at the gene ends were 6 bases for V and 3 bases for J; bases not matched to a gene: 16. The CDR3 runs 17 residues. CDR1 MNHEY and CDR2 SMNVEV come from the germline V gene (reference sequence). The CDR3 DNA reads TGTGCCAGCAGCCGGCCCTCGGGACAGAACGTCAAAGAGACCCAGTACTTC. It codes for CASSRPSGQNVKETQYF.

This chain links TRBV5-5 with TRBJ1-1; 8 nucleotides align to TRBD1. Trimming took 4 bases from V and 2 from J; bases not matched to a gene: 13. CDR1 SGHKS and CDR2 YYEKEE come from the germline V gene (reference sequence). The CDR3 is 17 amino acids. The CDR3 DNA is TGTGCCAGCAGCAAAGTCCCGGGACAGGTTCGTAACACTGAAGCTTTCTTT. This codes for CASSKVPGQVRNTEAFF.

The chain uses TRBV30 and TRBJ1-2; D unresolved. The CDR3 is 12 amino acids. The V end lost 4 bases, the J end lost 8 bases, and 14 bases lay between the germline ends. CDR1 and CDR2 (germline): GTSNPN, SVGIG (reference sequence). CDR3 loop: CAWTIVPAGYTF. CDR3 coding DNA: TGTGCCTGGACAATTGTCCCCGCAGGCTACACCTTC.

The V call is TRBV5-1, the J call TRBJ2-7; TRBD2 might be the D (6 bases). Per germline, CDR1 SGHRS and CDR2 YFSETQ. V was clipped by 4 bases and J by 8 bases, with 13 bases between them. The CDR3 has 12 residues. The CDR3 DNA follows: TGCGCCAGCAGCCCTCCGGGACTGCAGCAGTACTTC. As protein: CASSPPGLQQYF.

This clone has just one count. This sequence joins TRBV19 and TRBJ1-1; weak D call: TRBD1 (5 bases). Trimming removed 5 bases from V and 4 bases from J, with 17 bases in between. Looked up from germline, CDR1 is LNHDA and CDR2 is SQIVND (reference sequence). CDR3 length: 15 residues. The CDR3 reads CASSWDGGMSTEAFF. In nucleotides, the CDR3 is TGTGCCAGTAGTTGGGACGGAGGAATGAGCACTGAAGCTTTCTTT.

The gene calls are TRBV27 and TRBJ2-7, with TRBD2 matching 13 bases. V lost 2 bases and J lost 0; bases outside the gene matches: 7. The CDR3 has 18 amino acids. The germline V gene encodes CDR1 MNHEY and CDR2 SMNVEV (reference sequence). This chain's CDR3 is CASSLRRTSGRSSYEQYF. The CDR3 nucleotides are TGTGCCAGCAGTTTACGAAGGACTAGCGGGAGATCCTCCTACGAGCAGTACTTC.

The chain uses TRBV5-1 and TRBJ2-7; D possibly uses TRBD1 or TRBD2 (5 bases each). Trimming stripped 4 bases from V and 0 bases from J, with 17 bases between. Germline values: CDR1 SGHRS, CDR2 YFSETQ. CDR3 length: 16 amino acids. The CDR3 DNA reads as TGCGCCAGCAGCCCAATCAGGGACGGAAGCTCCTACGAGCAGTACTTC. It is translated as CASSPIRDGSSYEQYF.

The rearrangement uses TRBV5-4 and TRBJ1-4; TRBD1 aligns across 12 bases. There are 18 residues in the CDR3. Germline loops: CDR1 SGHNT, CDR2 YYREEE (reference sequence). J gave up 1 base and V 0 bases, and 4 bases lay outside the gene matches. CDR3 residues: CASSLGGTGGRTNEKLFF. In DNA, the CDR3 is TGTGCCAGCAGCTTGGGCGGGACAGGGGGCAGAACTAATGAAAAACTGTTTTTT.

The genes are TRBV27 and TRBJ2-7, with TRBD1 matching 8 bases. CDR1 is MNHEY, CDR2 SMNVEV, per germline (reference sequence). V lost 3 bases to trimming and J lost 5 bases; unmatched junction nucleotides: 9. This CDR3 is built from 15 residues. The CDR3 region is CASSFQGALRNEQYF. The CDR3 DNA reads TGTGCCAGCAGTTTTCAGGGGGCGCTTCGCAACGAGCAGTACTTC.

The V call is TRBV2, the J call TRBJ1-2; no firm D call. This CDR3 has 14 amino acids. V was cut by 6 bases and J by 0 bases, with 11 bases left in between. Germline values: CDR1 SNHLY, CDR2 FYNNEI. CDR3 loop: CASSVDPANYGYTF. CDR3 bases: TGTGCCAGCAGCGTTGACCCAGCTAACTATGGCTACACCTTC.

This clone was observed a handful of times. The rearrangement links TRBV2 to TRBJ1-2, with 9 nucleotides matching TRBD1. Germline CDR1 is SNHLY and CDR2 is FYNNEI. Germline trimming cut 4 bases from V and 14 bases from J; bases unmatched to any gene: 11. The CDR3 has 13 amino acids. The DNA for the CDR3 is TGTGCCAGCAGTGTAAACCGGGACAGGGCCAGGACCTTC. This translates into CASSVNRDRARTF.

The rearrangement joins TRBV19 to TRBJ2-1; 9 bases are shared with TRBD2. Germline lookup yields CDR1 LNHDA and CDR2 SQIVND (reference sequence). The CDR3 totals 20 residues. V was pared by 6 bases and J by 0 bases, with 18 bases of the junction left unmatched. In DNA, the CDR3 is TGTGCCAGTAGACCCCAGGCGGGAGGGGTAGTTCCTAGCTCCTACAATGAGCAGTTCTTC. Amino acids: CASRPQAGGVVPSSYNEQFF.

This chain links TRBV28 with TRBJ2-1; TRBD2 aligns across 15 bases. Germline CDR1 reads MDHEN; CDR2 reads SYDVKM. J was trimmed by 9 bases and V by 7 bases; bases with no gene match: 10. This CDR3 comprises 16 residues. As DNA, the CDR3 is TGTGCCAGCAATTTTGGGACTAGCGGGAGGCCGGGTGAGCAGTTCTTC. This encodes CASNFGTSGRPGEQFF. Using reference TRBV28 and TRBJ2-1 for the parts outside the CDR3, the full variable domain is DVKVTQSSRYLVKRTGEKVFLECVQDMDHENMFWYRQDPGLGLRLIYFSYDVKMKEKGDIPEGYSVSREKKERFSLILESASTNQTSMYLCASNFGTSGRPGEQFFGPGTRLTVL.

The V gene is TRBV7-9, the J gene TRBJ2-7, with D possibly TRBD2 on 5 matching bases. V lost 0 bases and J 3 bases, leaving 12 bases between the germline ends. Germline V gene data show CDR1 as SEHNR and CDR2 as FQNEAQ (reference sequence). CDR3 length: 15 residues. CDR3: CASSLADNGVYEQYF. The CDR3 coding sequence is TGTGCCAGCAGCTTAGCGGATAACGGGGTCTACGAGCAGTACTTC.

The chain links TRBV5-1 to TRBJ1-2; a possible D gene is TRBD1 (6 bases). CDR3 length equals 17 residues. Germline CDR1 SGHRS, CDR2 YFSETQ. V lost 0 bases to trimming and J lost 4 bases, with 19 bases between them. CDR3 residues: CASSLAEGGAGLYGYTF. The CDR3 nucleotides are TGCGCCAGCAGCTTGGCCGAGGGGGGCGCGGGGCTCTATGGCTACACCTTC.

The chain recombines TRBV28 with TRBJ1-2; the D gene is possibly TRBD1 (5 bases). The CDR3 contains 15 residues. Trimming left V 2 bases short and J 11 bases short, with 21 bases between. Germline CDR1 is MDHEN and CDR2 is SYDVKM. In DNA form, the CDR3 reads TGTGCCAGCAGTTTACGCGGGGTGGACCTGGGACGGTACACCTTC. Translated: CASSLRGVDLGRYTF.

In this sample, this clone turned up a few times. The chain has TRBV9 and TRBJ2-7, with TRBD1 matching over 9 bases. The CDR3 spans 16 residues. V lost 4 bases, J lost 0 bases, and 8 bases stayed unmatched. Germline CDR1 is SGDLS and CDR2 is YYNGEE. CDR3 residues: CASSPTGGLSSYEQYF. CDR3 nucleotides: TGTGCCAGCAGCCCGACAGGGGGTTTAAGCTCCTACGAGCAGTACTTC. Together with reference TRBV9 and TRBJ2-7, the CDR3 gives the full variable domain: DSGVTQTPKHLITATGQRVTLRCSPRSGDLSVYWYQQSLDQGLQFLIQYYNGEERAKGNILERFSAQQFPDLHSELNLSSLELGDSALYFCASSPTGGLSSYEQYFGPGTRLTVT.

This clone was observed a single time. The chain employs TRBV29-1 and TRBJ1-1; D is perhaps TRBD1 (5 bases). The V gene's germline CDR1 is SQVTM and CDR2 ANQGSEA. This CDR3 has 12 amino acids. CDR3 bases: TGCACCGCAACGGGGCCCGGGACTGAAGCTTTCTTT. This encodes CTATGPGTEAFF. The complete variable domain, with remaining parts taken from reference TRBV29-1 and TRBJ1-1, reads SAVISQKPSRDICQRGTSLTIQCQVDSQVTMMFWYRQQPGQSLTLIATANQGSEATYESGFVIDKFPISRPNLTFSTLTVSNMSPEDSSIYLCTATGPGTEAFFGQGTRLTVV.

This clone is a singleton in its sample. This chain connects TRBV5-6 to TRBJ1-6; 12 nucleotides line up with TRBD1. The CDR3 loop spans 17 amino acids. Looked up from germline, CDR1 is SGHDT and CDR2 is YYEEEE. Trimming at V came to 5 bases and at J to 9 bases, leaving 12 bases not matched to a gene. The CDR3 nucleotides are TGTGCCAGCAGAGCACCCCGGGACAGGGGGCCAGGTTCACCCCTCCACTTT. Protein sequence: CASRAPRDRGPGSPLHF. The full variable domain, in which reference TRBV5-6 and TRBJ1-6 provide the parts outside the CDR3, is DAGVTQSPTHLIKTRGQQVTLRCSPKSGHDTVSWYQQALGQGPQFIFQYYEEEERQRGNFPDRFSGHQFPNYSSELNVNALLLGDSALYLCASRAPRDRGPGSPLHFGNGTRLTVT.

The gene calls are TRBV20-1 and TRBJ1-1; no definite D call. This CDR3 has 11 amino acids. Trimming removed 1 base from V and 7 bases from J, with 7 bases in between. Germline V lookup: CDR1 DFQATT, CDR2 SNEGSKA (reference sequence). The CDR3 loop reads CSARAGFEAFF. As DNA, the CDR3 is TGCAGTGCTAGAGCCGGTTTTGAAGCTTTCTTT.

This sequence joins TRBV2 and TRBJ1-2; TRBD1 might be the D (5 bases). The CDR3 length is 12 residues. The V and J ends lost 8 bases and 4 bases respectively, with 11 bases between them. Germline V gene lookup returns CDR1 SNHLY and CDR2 FYNNEI. DNA of the CDR3: TGTGCCAGCCTAAGGGGTCCCTATGGCTACACCTTC. Amino acid sequence: CASLRGPYGYTF.

This clone appeared a few times. The V and J genes are TRBV7-9 and TRBJ1-6; 9 bases line up with TRBD1. This CDR3 spans 14 amino acids. Trimming removed 3 bases from V and 7 bases from J; junction bases left unmatched: 1. Germline V lookup: CDR1 SEHNR, CDR2 FQNEAQ (reference sequence). CDR3 sequence (DNA): TGTGCCAGCAGCTTGGGGACAGGGAATTCACCCCTCCACTTT. Translated, it gives CASSLGTGNSPLHF.

The rearrangement joins TRBV6-5 to TRBJ1-2; D might be TRBD1 (5 bases). Germline V gene lookup returns CDR1 MNHEY and CDR2 SVGAGI. The CDR3 has 15 residues. V was cut by 2 bases and J by 8 bases, with 18 bases left in between. The DNA for the CDR3 is TGTGCCAGCAGTTACGGAGGGGTCGGGGGACGCGGCTACACCTTC. Residues: CASSYGGVGGRGYTF.

The gene calls are TRBV9 and TRBJ2-1; 11 bases line up with TRBD2. CDR1 and CDR2 (germline): SGDLS, YYNGEE. After removal of 3 bases from V and 8 bases from J, the junction contained 10 bases not matched to a gene. This CDR3 region has 16 residues. The CDR3 reads CASSGIGTSGVDEQFF. The DNA for the CDR3 is TGTGCCAGCAGCGGTATTGGGACTAGCGGTGTAGATGAGCAGTTCTTC.

The CDR3 DNA follows: TGTGCCATCAGTCGGGACAGCTCAAGCTCCTACGAGCAGTACTTC. It encodes CAISRDSSSSYEQYF. The J gene is TRBJ2-7, the V gene TRBV10-3, with 7 bases fitting TRBD1. V dropped 5 bases and J dropped 0; count of bases not matched to a gene: 7. Germline assignment: CDR1 ENHRY and CDR2 SYGVKD. This CDR3 spans 15 amino acids.

CDR3 protein: CASGREVNTEAFF. The CDR3 DNA sequence: TGTGCCAGCGGCAGGGAAGTGAACACTGAAGCTTTCTTT. The V call is TRBV27, the J call TRBJ1-1, with D perhaps TRBD1 (5 bases). CDR1 is MNHEY and CDR2 is SMNVEV in the germline V gene (reference sequence). Trimming removed 8 bases at V and 0 bases at J, with 10 bases between. This CDR3 contains 13 residues.

The genes are TRBV30 and TRBJ2-3; D is unresolved. There are 11 residues in the CDR3. Germline CDR1 and CDR2: GTSNPN and SVGIG (reference sequence). The V end lost 5 bases, the J end lost 5 bases, and 8 bases lay between the germline ends. The CDR3 DNA is TGTGCCTGGGAGTCCTTAGATACGCAGTATTTT. It encodes CAWESLDTQYF. Complete variable domain (other parts from reference TRBV30 and TRBJ2-3): SQTIHQWPATLVQPVGSPLSLECTVEGTSNPNLYWYRQAAGRGLQLLFYSVGIGQISSEVPQNLSASRPQDRQFILSSKKLLLSDSGFYLCAWESLDTQYFGPGTRLTVL.

V usage is TRBV28 and J usage is TRBJ1-1, with TRBD1 as a possible D gene (6 bases). The length of the CDR3 is 12 residues. V lost 4 bases to trimming and J lost 10 bases, with 13 bases between them. The germline gives CDR1 MDHEN, CDR2 SYDVKM. The CDR3 coding sequence is TGTGCCAGCAGTTCCCCGGGGGCACCAGCTTTCTTT. Amino acids: CASSSPGAPAFF.

The rearrangement links TRBV11-2 to TRBJ1-2, with 11 positions matching TRBD1. The germline V gene encodes CDR1 SGHAT and CDR2 FQNNGV. The CDR3 runs to 15 residues. After removal of 1 base from V and 4 bases from J, the junction contained 2 bases not matched to a gene. CDR3 coding DNA: TGTGCCAGCAGCTTAGCCGGGACAGGGGGCTATGGCTACACCTTC. Residues: CASSLAGTGGYGYTF.

The rearrangement links TRBV6-6 to TRBJ1-1, with 7 bases that match TRBD1. The CDR3 runs to 13 residues. The J segment lost 8 bases and the V segment lost 5 bases, leaving 8 bases of the junction unmatched. Germline loops: CDR1 MNHNY, CDR2 SVGAGI (reference sequence). CDR3 sequence: CASSLEGQSEAFF. CDR3 in DNA: TGTGCCAGCAGTCTTGAGGGACAGTCGGAAGCTTTCTTT.

The gene calls are TRBV27 and TRBJ2-7; D gene uncertain. The CDR3 extends over 13 amino acids. CDR1 is MNHEY and CDR2 is SMNVEV in the germline V gene (reference sequence). V lost 2 bases and J 5 bases, leaving 10 bases between the germline ends. The CDR3 coding sequence is TGTGCCAGCAGTTTAGGGTCTGTAAACGAGCAGTACTTC. Protein sequence: CASSLGSVNEQYF.